What follows are 21 T cell receptor beta chains derived from one specimen sequenced in a study of PD-L1 blockade in urothelial cancer. TCRdb's copy holds only in-frame clones and misses some; the assay was immunoSEQ multiplex PCR. The sample records roughly 40,000 clones, 90% to 95% being singletons. The sample's time point: pretreatment peripheral blood. This material consisted of PBMCs, taken around atezolizumab (anti-PD-L1) treatment. These receptors were collected from an older woman with urothelial cancer.

The V and J genes are TRBV2 and TRBJ2-7; 9 bases align to TRBD2. With V trimmed by 0 bases and J by 1 base, 13 bases remained unmatched. Looked up from germline, CDR1 is SNHLY and CDR2 is FYNNEI. This CDR3 region has 19 residues. The CDR3 DNA reads as TGTGCCAGCAGTGAAGCGCTTGCGGGAGGGCCGCTCGGTTCCTACGAGCAGTACTTC. The encoded protein is CASSEALAGGPLGSYEQYF.

This chain joins TRBV4-3 and TRBJ1-4; D unclear. This CDR3 has 16 residues. The germline CDR1 and CDR2 sequences are LGHNA and YSLEER. V lost 1 base and J lost 7, with 16 bases in between. CDR3 loop: CASSQGSGFGVEKLFF. The CDR3 DNA reads as TGCGCCAGCAGCCAAGGCTCGGGGTTTGGCGTTGAAAAACTGTTTTTT.

V is TRBV25-1 and J is TRBJ2-1; 10 bases map to TRBD1. The CDR3 covers 16 residues. Germline CDR1 and CDR2: MGHDK and SYGVNS. The ends lost 6 bases at V and 7 bases at J; junction bases unmatched: 12. This chain's CDR3 is CASRAIGTGDVNEQFF. The CDR3, as DNA: TGTGCCAGCAGAGCAATCGGGACAGGGGATGTGAATGAGCAGTTCTTC.

This chain links TRBV9 with TRBJ1-3, with D unresolved. Germline lookup yields CDR1 SGDLS and CDR2 YYNGEE. The CDR3 extends over 15 amino acids. V lost 0 bases to trimming and J lost 2 bases, with 9 bases between them. For the CDR3, the DNA is TGTGCCAGCAGCGTAGATACAGCTACTGGAAACACCATATATTTT. Protein: CASSVDTATGNTIYF.

CDR3 nucleotide sequence: TGTGCCAGCAGCAAAGACTCGCCCCCAATATCCTACGAGCAGTACTTC. This sequence encodes CASSKDSPPISYEQYF. The genes are TRBV21-1 and TRBJ2-7; TRBD2, as called in the table, went unchecked against the DNA. TRBV21-1 is marked as a pseudogene. The CDR3 length is 16 residues.

In its sample, this clone was seen once. The chain employs TRBV6-1 and TRBJ1-5; weak D call: TRBD1 (6 bases). V lost 4 bases and J 0 bases, leaving 13 bases between the germline ends. There are 16 residues in the CDR3. Germline V gene lookup returns CDR1 MNHNS and CDR2 SASEGT. DNA of the CDR3: TGTGCCAGCAGTGTTTCGGGGACACTTAGCAATCAGCCCCAGCATTTT. Its translation: CASSVSGTLSNQPQHF.

The rearrangement uses TRBV5-1 and TRBJ2-3; TRBD2 matches 16 bases. Unmatched junction bases numbered 7, after V lost 4 bases and J lost 5 bases. Germline values: CDR1 SGHRS, CDR2 YFSETQ. This CDR3 is 17 amino acids long. In DNA, the CDR3 is TGCGCCAGCAGCCTGGGACTAGCGGGAGGGCCAGGAGATACGCAGTATTTT. Its translation is CASSLGLAGGPGDTQYF. Filled out from reference TRBV5-1 and TRBJ2-3, the complete variable domain reads KAGVTQTPRYLIKTRGQQVTLSCSPISGHRSVSWYQQTPGQGLQFLFEYFSETQRNKGNFPGRFSGRQFSNSRSEMNVSTLELGDSALYLCASSLGLAGGPGDTQYFGPGTRLTVL.

This clone was recorded once. The chain is built from TRBV7-8 and TRBJ2-1; TRBD2 matches at 10 bases. The trim removed 8 bases at V and 8 bases at J, leaving 9 bases unmatched. This CDR3 is built from 14 residues. Germline V gives CDR1 SGHVS, CDR2 FQNEAQ. CDR3 amino acids: CASGSLAGADEQFF. In DNA form, the CDR3 reads TGTGCCAGCGGATCCCTAGCGGGAGCTGATGAGCAGTTCTTC.

The V call is TRBV6-6, the J call TRBJ2-7; D is undetermined. V lost 2 bases, J lost 4 bases, and 9 bases lay in between. Germline CDR1 MNHNY, CDR2 SVGAGI (reference sequence). The CDR3 has 13 residues. CDR3 coding DNA: TGTGCCAGCAGTTACGTCTACGGGTACGAGCAGTACTTC. Residues: CASSYVYGYEQYF.

The chain couples TRBV2 to TRBJ2-3; weak D call: TRBD1 (5 bases). The length of the CDR3 is 16 residues. CDR1 SNHLY and CDR2 FYNNEI come from the germline V gene. With 1 base removed from V and 1 base from J, the gap between germline ends came to 12 bases. DNA for the CDR3: TGTGCCAGCAGTGAAGTCCAGGGCCCGGGCACAGATACGCAGTATTTT. The encoded protein is CASSEVQGPGTDTQYF.

CDR3 sequence (DNA): TGTGCCAGCAGCCAAGATCTCCTCCTGGGCCAGGGGGCTTTCTTT. This encodes CASSQDLLLGQGAFF. The rearrangement joins TRBV14 to TRBJ1-1, with a possible D match to TRBD1 (6 bases). The V end lost 0 bases, the J end lost 11 bases, and 19 bases lay between the germline ends. Per the germline V gene, CDR1 is SGHDN and CDR2 is FVKESK. This CDR3 is 15 amino acids long.

J is TRBJ2-7 and V is TRBV14; 8 nucleotides match TRBD2. CDR3 length: 14 amino acids. Germline lookup yields CDR1 SGHDN and CDR2 FVKESK. Trimming at V came to 4 bases and at J to 7 bases, leaving 9 bases not matched to a gene. The CDR3, as DNA: TGTGCCAGCAGCCCCCTGGGTGAGCGGGAGGAGCAGTACTTC. Translated: CASSPLGEREEQYF.

The chain recombines TRBV18 with TRBJ2-5; TRBD1 is a possible D gene (6 bases). V dropped 1 base and J dropped 3 bases, with 15 bases sitting between them. This CDR3 is built from 16 residues. From germline, CDR1 is KGHSH and CDR2 LQKENI. In nucleotides, the CDR3 is TGTGCCAGCTCACCACGTCCAGGGGTAGTTAAAGAGACCCAGTACTTC. It translates to CASSPRPGVVKETQYF. The full variable domain, completed using reference TRBV18 and TRBJ2-5, is NAGVMQNPRHLVRRRGQEARLRCSPMKGHSHVYWYRQLPEEGLKFMVYLQKENIIDESGMPKERFSAEFPKEGPSILRIQQVVRGDSAAYFCASSPRPGVVKETQYFGPGTRLLVL.

This clone has only one observation. The chain couples TRBV18 to TRBJ2-3; D unclear. Trimming left V 1 base short and J 0 bases short, with 14 bases between. CDR3 length: 17 residues. Per germline, CDR1 KGHSH and CDR2 LQKENI. CDR3 nucleotide sequence: TGTGCCAGCTCACCACAGGTGGCTAGAGGTAGCACAGATACGCAGTATTTT. Encoded protein: CASSPQVARGSTDTQYF.

In this sample, this clone turned up once. This chain uses TRBV5-1 with TRBJ2-5; TRBD1 might be the D (5 bases). V was cut by 7 bases and J by 0 bases, with 7 bases left in between. Germline CDR1 reads SGHRS; CDR2 reads YFSETQ. This CDR3 has 12 residues. Here the CDR3 reads CASYRNQETQYF. The CDR3, as DNA: TGCGCCAGCTACAGGAACCAAGAGACCCAGTACTTC.

The V and J genes are TRBV6-4 and TRBJ2-3, with 10 bases aligning to TRBD1. This CDR3 is 15 amino acids long. Trimming at V came to 8 bases and at J to 3 bases, leaving 8 bases not matched to a gene. Germline V CDR1 and CDR2: MRHNA, SNTAGT. CDR3 in amino acids: CASRRQGAQTDTQYF. The DNA for the CDR3 is TGTGCCAGCCGCCGACAGGGGGCTCAGACAGATACGCAGTATTTT.

The chain recombines TRBV28 with TRBJ2-3, with D possibly matching TRBD2 (6 bases). CDR3 size: 12 residues. V shed 7 bases and J shed 4 bases, with 9 bases lying between them. Per germline, CDR1 MDHEN and CDR2 SYDVKM. The CDR3 DNA is TGTGCCAGCACCCCGGGGGCAGATACGCAGTATTTT. Residues: CASTPGADTQYF.

This chain uses TRBV28 with TRBJ2-7; weak D call: TRBD1 (6 bases). Germline V gene data show CDR1 as MDHEN and CDR2 as SYDVKM. The CDR3 extends over 16 amino acids. V was trimmed by 5 bases and J by 0 bases, leaving 17 bases between them. Here the CDR3 reads CASSPSLGADSYEQYF. Here the CDR3 DNA reads TGTGCCAGCAGTCCCAGCCTGGGGGCTGACTCCTACGAGCAGTACTTC.

The V gene is TRBV11-1, the J gene TRBJ1-1; the D is unclear. This CDR3 has 13 amino acids. Germline V gives CDR1 SGHAT, CDR2 FQDESV (reference sequence). Between the trimmed V and J ends, which lost 5 bases and 3 bases, there was a span of 10 bases. The CDR3 sequence is CASSRNQDTEAFF. CDR3 in DNA: TGTGCCAGCAGCAGAAATCAGGACACTGAAGCTTTCTTT.

The V and J genes are TRBV28 and TRBJ1-1; no clear D gene. CDR1 is MDHEN, CDR2 SYDVKM, per germline. The CDR3 extends over 14 amino acids. V lost 3 bases, J lost 11 bases, and 19 bases lay in between. The CDR3 DNA reads TGTGCCAGCAGTTTCAGAGCGGAGAAAACGGGGGCTTTCTTT. This translates into CASSFRAEKTGAFF. The full variable domain, rest sourced from reference TRBV28 and TRBJ1-1, is DVKVTQSSRYLVKRTGEKVFLECVQDMDHENMFWYRQDPGLGLRLIYFSYDVKMKEKGDIPEGYSVSREKKERFSLILESASTNQTSMYLCASSFRAEKTGAFFGQGTRLTVV.

The V gene is TRBV9, the J gene TRBJ1-3; no clear D gene. There are 14 residues in the CDR3. Germline-derived CDR1 and CDR2 are SGDLS and YYNGEE. V dropped 4 bases and J dropped 2 bases, with 10 bases sitting between them. CDR3 residues: CASSPLGAGNTIYF. In nucleotides, the CDR3 is TGTGCCAGCAGCCCCCTCGGGGCTGGAAACACCATATATTTT.